This entry features one T cell receptor beta chain sequence. Its antigen is currently not known. Within one base of it there is no much larger clone, and no base qualities were kept. The data are from a study of T-cell reconstitution after alpha-beta-depleted transplantation in children (dated by TCRdb to between 2015 and 2016). For context, the study as a whole: Using TCR repertoire profiling, the study quantitatively followed how T-cell immune reconstitution unfolded in children after TCRalphabeta/CD19-depleted allogeneic hematopoietic cell transplantation. Summary of the overall study and its limitations: In some patients, high TCRbeta diversity at day 60 was attributed to recipient T cells and intrathymic progenitors that had survived conditioning. Over the following months the frequencies of hyperexpanded clones went down, and after one year T-cell counts and TCRbeta diversity were mostly credited to newly produced T cells. The apparently early recovery of alphabetaT-cell counts about two months after transplant reportedly depended on only several hundred rapidly expanded clones that came from non-depleted graft cells.

At the junction V is shortened by 4 bases and J by 3 bases, with 13 bases in between. CDR1 and CDR2 (SGHRS, YFSETQ) derive from the germline V gene. The CDR3 goes from the cysteine to the phenylalanine over 14 residues. CDR3 DNA is the only sequence kept; it has 42 bases, read in frame from the first base. Sample treatment or condition, as interpreted from the label and publication: allogeneic hematopoietic cell transplantation with graft depleted of TCRalphabeta T cells and CD19 B cells. TCRalphabeta/CD19-depleted allogeneic hematopoietic cell grafts were given to the transplant recipients, all of whom were children. The library came from PCR. Sequencing was performed on an Illumina HiSeq 2500. To normalize quantification of the TCRbeta repertoire, the TCR libraries were built with molecular barcoding that relied on unique molecular identifiers. Through fastp at Q25 and MiXCR, TCRdb rebuilt clones from the public reads, retaining in-frame beta chains. Each entry merges the rows of one CDR3 protein and shows their most common DNA and genes. The sample table lists almost 500,000 distinct CDR3 sequences, 10% of them with a count of one. The ten biggest clones cover 2% of the sample.

The V and J genes are TRBV5-1 and TRBJ2-5, with the D gene tentatively TRBD1 or TRBD2, based on 5 matching bases in each. The source was PBMCs, collected before TCRalphabeta/CD19-depleted stem cell transplant. This TCR was recovered from a child aged 2-15 years with inherited bone marrow failure, due to receive a stem cell transplant. In nucleotide form, the sequence is TGCGCCAGCAGCGTTCCGGTGGGGGAAGAGACCCAGTACTTC. The resulting protein is CASSVPVGEETQYF. Extended through the reference TRBV5-1 and TRBJ2-5 proteins, this CDR3 yields the full variable domain: KAGVTQTPRYLIKTRGQQVTLSCSPISGHRSVSWYQQTPGQGLQFLFEYFSETQRNKGNFPGRFSGRQFSNSRSEMNVSTLELGDSALYLCASSVPVGEETQYFGPGTRLLVL.